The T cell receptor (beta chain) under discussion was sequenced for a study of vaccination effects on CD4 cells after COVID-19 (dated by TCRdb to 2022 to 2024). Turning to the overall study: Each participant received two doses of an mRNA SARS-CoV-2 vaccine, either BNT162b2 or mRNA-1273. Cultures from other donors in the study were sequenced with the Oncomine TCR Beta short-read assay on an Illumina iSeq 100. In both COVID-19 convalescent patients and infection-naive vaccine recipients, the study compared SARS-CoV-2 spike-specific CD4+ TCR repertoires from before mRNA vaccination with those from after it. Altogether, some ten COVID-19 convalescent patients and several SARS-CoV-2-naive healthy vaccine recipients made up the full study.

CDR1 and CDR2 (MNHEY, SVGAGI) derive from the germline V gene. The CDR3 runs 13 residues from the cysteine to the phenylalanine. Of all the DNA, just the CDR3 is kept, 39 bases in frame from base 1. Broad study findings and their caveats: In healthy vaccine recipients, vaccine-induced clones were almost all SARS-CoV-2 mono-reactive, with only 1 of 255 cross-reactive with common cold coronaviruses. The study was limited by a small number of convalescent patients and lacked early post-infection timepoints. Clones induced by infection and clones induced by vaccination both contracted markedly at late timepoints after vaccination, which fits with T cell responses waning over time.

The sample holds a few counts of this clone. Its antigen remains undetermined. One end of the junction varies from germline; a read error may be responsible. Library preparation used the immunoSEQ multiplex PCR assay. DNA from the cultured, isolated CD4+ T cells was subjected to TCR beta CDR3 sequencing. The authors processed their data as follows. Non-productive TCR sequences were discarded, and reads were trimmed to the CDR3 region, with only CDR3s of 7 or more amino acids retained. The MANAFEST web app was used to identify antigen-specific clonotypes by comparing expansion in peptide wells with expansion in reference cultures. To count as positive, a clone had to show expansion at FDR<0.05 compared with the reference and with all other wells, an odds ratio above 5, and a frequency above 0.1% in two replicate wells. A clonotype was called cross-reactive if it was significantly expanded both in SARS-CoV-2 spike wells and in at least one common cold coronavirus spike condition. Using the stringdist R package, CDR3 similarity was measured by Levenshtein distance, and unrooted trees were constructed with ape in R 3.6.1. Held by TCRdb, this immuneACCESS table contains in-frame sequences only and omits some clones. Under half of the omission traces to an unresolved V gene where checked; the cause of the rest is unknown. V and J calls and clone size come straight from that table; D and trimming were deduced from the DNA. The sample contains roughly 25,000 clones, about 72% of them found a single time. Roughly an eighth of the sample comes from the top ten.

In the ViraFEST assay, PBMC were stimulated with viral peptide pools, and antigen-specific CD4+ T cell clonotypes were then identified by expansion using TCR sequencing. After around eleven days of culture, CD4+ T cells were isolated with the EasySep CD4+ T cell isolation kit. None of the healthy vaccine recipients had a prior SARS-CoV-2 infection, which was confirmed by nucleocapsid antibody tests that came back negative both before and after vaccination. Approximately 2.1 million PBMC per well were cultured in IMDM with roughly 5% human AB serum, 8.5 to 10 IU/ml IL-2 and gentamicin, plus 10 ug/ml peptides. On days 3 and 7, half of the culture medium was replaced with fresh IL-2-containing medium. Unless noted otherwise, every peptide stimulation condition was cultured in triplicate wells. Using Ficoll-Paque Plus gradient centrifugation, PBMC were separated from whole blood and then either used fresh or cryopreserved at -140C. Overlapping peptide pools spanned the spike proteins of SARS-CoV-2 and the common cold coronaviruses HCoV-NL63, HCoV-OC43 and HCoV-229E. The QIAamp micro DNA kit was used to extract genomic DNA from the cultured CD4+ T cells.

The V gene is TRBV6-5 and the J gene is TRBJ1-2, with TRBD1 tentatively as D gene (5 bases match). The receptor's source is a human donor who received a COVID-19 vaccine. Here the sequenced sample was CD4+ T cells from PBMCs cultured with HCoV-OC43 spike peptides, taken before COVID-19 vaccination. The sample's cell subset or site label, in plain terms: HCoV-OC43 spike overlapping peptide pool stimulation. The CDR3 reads CASSNSGTYGYTF. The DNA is TGTGCCAGCAGTAACTCAGGGACTTATGGCTACACCTTC.